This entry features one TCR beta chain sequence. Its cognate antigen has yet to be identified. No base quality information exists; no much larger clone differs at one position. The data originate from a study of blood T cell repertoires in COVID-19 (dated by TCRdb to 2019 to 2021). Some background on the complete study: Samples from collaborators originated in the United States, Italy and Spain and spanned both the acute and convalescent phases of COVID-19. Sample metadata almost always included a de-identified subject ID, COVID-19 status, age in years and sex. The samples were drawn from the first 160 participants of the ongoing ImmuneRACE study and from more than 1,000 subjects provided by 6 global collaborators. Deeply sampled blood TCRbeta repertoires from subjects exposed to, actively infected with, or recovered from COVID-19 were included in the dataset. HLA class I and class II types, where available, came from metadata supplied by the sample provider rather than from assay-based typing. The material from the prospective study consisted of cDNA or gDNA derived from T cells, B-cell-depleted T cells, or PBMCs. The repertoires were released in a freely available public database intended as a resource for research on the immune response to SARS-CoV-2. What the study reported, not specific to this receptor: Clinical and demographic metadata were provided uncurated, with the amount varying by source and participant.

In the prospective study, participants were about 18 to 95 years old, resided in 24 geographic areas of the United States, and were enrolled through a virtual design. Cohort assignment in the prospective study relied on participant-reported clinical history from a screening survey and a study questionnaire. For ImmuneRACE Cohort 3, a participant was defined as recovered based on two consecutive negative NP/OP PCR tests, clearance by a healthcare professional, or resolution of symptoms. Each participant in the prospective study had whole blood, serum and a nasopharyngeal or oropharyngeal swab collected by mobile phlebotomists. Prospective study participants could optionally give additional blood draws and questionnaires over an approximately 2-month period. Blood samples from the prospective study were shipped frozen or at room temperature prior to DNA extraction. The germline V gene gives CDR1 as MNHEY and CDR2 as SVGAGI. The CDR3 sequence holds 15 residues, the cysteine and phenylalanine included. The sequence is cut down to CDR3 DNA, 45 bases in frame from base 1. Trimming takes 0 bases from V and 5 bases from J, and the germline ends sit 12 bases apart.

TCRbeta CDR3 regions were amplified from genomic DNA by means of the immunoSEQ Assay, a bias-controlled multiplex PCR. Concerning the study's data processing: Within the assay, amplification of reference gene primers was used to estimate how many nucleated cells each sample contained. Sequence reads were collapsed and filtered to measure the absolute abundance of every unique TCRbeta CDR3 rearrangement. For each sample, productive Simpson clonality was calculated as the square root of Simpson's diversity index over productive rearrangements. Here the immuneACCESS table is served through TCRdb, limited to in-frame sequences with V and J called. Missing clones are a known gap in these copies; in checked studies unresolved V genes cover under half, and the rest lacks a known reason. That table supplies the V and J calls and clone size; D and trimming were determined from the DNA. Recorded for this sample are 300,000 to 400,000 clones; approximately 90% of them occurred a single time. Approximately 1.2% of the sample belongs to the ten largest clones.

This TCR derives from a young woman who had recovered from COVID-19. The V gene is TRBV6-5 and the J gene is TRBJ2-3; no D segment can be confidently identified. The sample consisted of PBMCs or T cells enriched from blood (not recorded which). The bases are TGTGCCAGCAGTTACTCGCACCGACTGGGAGATACGCAGTATTTT. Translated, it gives CASSYSHRLGDTQYF.